This note documents a single TCR beta chain sequence. As yet, its antigen is unknown. The primer mix had 60 Vbeta and 13 Jbeta primers. Generated by immunoSEQ multiplex PCR, the TCRdb table keeps only in-frame clones and is missing some. Its clone listing holds 110,000 to 150,000 clones. These data are taken from a study of cytomegalovirus exposure and HLA in healthy donors. As for the study in general: An early release of data contained 80 million to 85 million unique TCRs, which came from HLA-typed donors. Study-wide results and limits: Within an earlier analysis, most TCR beta V segments proved productive either about 90% or about 30% of the time. Later work found most CMV-associated TCR beta chains apparently HLA-restricted.

The origin of this receptor is a man in his forties in good health and CMV-seronegative. The material sequenced was PBMCs.

In DNA, the CDR3 is TGTGCCAGTAGTACGCCGGGACAGCTCTACGAGCAGTACTTC. Its protein is CASSTPGQLYEQYF. The chain links TRBV19 to TRBJ2-7; 7 nucleotides match TRBD1. CDR1 LNHDA and CDR2 SQIVND come from the germline V gene (reference sequence). This CDR3 is 14 amino acids long. V was pared by 4 bases and J by 3 bases, with 6 bases of the junction left unmatched.